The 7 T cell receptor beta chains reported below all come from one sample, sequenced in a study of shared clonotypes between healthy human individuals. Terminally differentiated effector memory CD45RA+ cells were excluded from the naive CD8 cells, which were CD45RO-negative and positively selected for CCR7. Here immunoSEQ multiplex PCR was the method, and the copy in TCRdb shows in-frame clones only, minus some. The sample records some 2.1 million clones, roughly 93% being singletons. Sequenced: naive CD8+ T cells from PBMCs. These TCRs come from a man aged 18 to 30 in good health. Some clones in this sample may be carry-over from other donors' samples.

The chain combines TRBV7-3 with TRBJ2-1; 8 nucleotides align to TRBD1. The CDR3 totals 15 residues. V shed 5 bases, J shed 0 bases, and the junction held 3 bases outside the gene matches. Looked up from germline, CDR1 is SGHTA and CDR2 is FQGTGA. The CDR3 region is CASSEDRASYNEQFF. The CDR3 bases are TGTGCCAGCAGCGAGGACAGGGCCTCCTACAATGAGCAGTTCTTC.

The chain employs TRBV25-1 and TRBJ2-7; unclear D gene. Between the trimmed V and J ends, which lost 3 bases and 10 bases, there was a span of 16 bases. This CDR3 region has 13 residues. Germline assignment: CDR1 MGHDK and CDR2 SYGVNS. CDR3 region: CASSESSYRNQYF. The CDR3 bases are TGTGCCAGCAGTGAGTCCTCCTACAGAAACCAGTACTTC.

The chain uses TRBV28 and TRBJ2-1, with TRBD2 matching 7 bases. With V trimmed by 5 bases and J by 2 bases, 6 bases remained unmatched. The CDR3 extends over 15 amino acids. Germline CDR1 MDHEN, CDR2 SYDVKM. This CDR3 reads CASSPGAGAYNEQFF. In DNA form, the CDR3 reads TGTGCCAGCAGTCCTGGGGCGGGAGCCTACAATGAGCAGTTCTTC.

CDR3 nucleotides: TGTGCCAGCAGCCGCAGTAGCGGGAGTTACACAGATACGCAGTATTTT. This sequence encodes CASSRSSGSYTDTQYF. The chain uses TRBV27 and TRBJ2-3, with 9 bases matching TRBD2. The CDR3 runs to 16 residues. With 6 bases clipped from V and 2 bases from J, the junction kept 9 bases outside the gene matches. The germline gives CDR1 MNHEY, CDR2 SMNVEV (reference sequence).

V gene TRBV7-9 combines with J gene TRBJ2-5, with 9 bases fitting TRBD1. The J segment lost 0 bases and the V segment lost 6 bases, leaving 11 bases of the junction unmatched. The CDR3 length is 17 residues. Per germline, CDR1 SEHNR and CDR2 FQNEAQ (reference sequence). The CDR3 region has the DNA TGTGCCAGCAGTTACCCCCGGGACAGGGCATACCAAGAGACCCAGTACTTC. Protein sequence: CASSYPRDRAYQETQYF.

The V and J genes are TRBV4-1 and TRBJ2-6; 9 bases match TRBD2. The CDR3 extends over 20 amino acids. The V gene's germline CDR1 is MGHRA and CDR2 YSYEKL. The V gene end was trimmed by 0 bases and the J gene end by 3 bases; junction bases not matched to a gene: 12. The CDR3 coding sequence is TGCGCCAGCAGCCAAGAGAGGACAGCGGGAGGAATTGGTGGGGCCAACGTCCTGACTTTC. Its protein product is CASSQERTAGGIGGANVLTF.

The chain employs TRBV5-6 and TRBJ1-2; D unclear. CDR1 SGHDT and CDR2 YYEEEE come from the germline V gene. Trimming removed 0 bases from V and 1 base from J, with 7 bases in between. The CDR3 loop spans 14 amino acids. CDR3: CASSLGQHNYGYTF. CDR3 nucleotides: TGTGCCAGCAGCTTGGGGCAACATAACTATGGCTACACCTTC.